This paragraph reports one TCR beta chain. Reverse transcription of roughly 0.5 to 1 ug RNA used random hexamers. TCRdb re-called the immunoSEQ multiplex PCR reads with MiXCR, one entry per CDR3 protein. The sample shows some 200,000 distinct CDR3 sequences, roughly 94% of them seen only once. The record originates from a study of CD8 T cells in Susac syndrome. Through negative isolation, CD4+ and CD8+ T cells were obtained, while TEMRA cells were enriched using FACS. Germline CDR1 is LGHDT and CDR2 is YNNKEL (reference sequence). Trimming took 4 bases from V and 0 from J; bases not matched to a gene: 6. There are 16 residues in the CDR3.

The chain employs TRBV3-1 and TRBJ2-1; 7 positions agree with TRBD2. The specimen was CD8+ T cells from PBMCs. This clonotype was obtained from a human donor with Susac syndrome. CDR3 nucleotide sequence: TGTGCCAGCAGCCCACTTCTAGCGGCCTCCTACAATGAGCAGTTCTTC. Translation gives CASSPLLAASYNEQFF.